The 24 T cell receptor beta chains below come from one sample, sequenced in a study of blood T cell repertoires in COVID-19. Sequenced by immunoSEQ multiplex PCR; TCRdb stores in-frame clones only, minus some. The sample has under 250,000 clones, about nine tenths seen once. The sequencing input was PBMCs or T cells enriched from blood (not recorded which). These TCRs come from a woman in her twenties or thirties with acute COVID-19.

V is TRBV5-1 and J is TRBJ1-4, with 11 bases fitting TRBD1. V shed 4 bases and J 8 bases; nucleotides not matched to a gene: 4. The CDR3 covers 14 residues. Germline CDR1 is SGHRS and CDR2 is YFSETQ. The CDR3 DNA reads TGCGCCAGCAGCACGGACAGGGGGCAGGAAAAACTGTTTTTT. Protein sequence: CASSTDRGQEKLFF.

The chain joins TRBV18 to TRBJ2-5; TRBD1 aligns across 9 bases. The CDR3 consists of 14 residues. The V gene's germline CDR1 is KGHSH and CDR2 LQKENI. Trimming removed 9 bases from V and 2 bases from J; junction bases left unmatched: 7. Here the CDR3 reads CASSQDRGQETQYF. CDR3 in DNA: TGTGCCAGTTCCCAGGACAGGGGACAAGAGACCCAGTACTTC.

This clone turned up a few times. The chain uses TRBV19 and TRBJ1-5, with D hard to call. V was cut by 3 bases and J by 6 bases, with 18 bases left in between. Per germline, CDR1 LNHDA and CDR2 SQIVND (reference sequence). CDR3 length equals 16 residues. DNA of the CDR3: TGTGCCAGTAGTATTTTCGGTTGGCAGGCCGCTCAGCCCCAGCATTTT. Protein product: CASSIFGWQAAQPQHF.

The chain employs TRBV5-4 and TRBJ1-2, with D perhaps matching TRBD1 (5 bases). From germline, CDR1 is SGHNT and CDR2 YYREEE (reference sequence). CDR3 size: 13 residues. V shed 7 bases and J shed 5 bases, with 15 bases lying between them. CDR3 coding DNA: TGTGCCAGCCGCGACAGTGGGGATTATGGCTACACCTTC. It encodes CASRDSGDYGYTF. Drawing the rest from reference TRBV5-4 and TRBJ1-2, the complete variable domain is ETGVTQSPTHLIKTRGQQVTLRCSSQSGHNTVSWYQQALGQGPQFIFQYYREEENGRGNFPPRFSGLQFPNYSSELNVNALELDDSALYLCASRDSGDYGYTFGSGTRLTVV.

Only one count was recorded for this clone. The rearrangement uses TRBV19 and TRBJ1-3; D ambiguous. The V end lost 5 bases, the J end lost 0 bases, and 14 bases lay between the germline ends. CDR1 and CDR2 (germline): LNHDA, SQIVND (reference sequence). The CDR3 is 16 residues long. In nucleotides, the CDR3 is TGTGCCAGTAGTTCTCGGACGGGAAGCTCTGGAAACACCATATATTTT. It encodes CASSSRTGSSGNTIYF.

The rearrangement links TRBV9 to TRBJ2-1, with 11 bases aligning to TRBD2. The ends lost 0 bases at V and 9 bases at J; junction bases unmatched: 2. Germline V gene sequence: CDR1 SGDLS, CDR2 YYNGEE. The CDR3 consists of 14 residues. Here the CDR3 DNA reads TGTGCCAGCAGCGTAGGAACTAGCGGGGGTGAGCAGTTCTTC. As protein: CASSVGTSGGEQFF. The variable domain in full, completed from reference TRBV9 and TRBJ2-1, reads DSGVTQTPKHLITATGQRVTLRCSPRSGDLSVYWYQQSLDQGLQFLIQYYNGEERAKGNILERFSAQQFPDLHSELNLSSLELGDSALYFCASSVGTSGGEQFFGPGTRLTVL.

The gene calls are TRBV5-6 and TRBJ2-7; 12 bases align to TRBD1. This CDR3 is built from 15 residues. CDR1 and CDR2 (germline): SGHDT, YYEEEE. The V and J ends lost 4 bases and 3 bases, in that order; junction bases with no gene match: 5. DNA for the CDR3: TGTGCCAGCAGCGCGGGACAGGGGGCCTTCTACGAGCAGTACTTC. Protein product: CASSAGQGAFYEQYF.

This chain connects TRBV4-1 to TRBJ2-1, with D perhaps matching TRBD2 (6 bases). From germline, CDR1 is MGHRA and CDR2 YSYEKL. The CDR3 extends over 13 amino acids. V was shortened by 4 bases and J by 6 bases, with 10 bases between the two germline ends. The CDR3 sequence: CASSPGLLNEQFF. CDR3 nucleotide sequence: TGCGCCAGCAGCCCCGGACTACTCAATGAGCAGTTCTTC.

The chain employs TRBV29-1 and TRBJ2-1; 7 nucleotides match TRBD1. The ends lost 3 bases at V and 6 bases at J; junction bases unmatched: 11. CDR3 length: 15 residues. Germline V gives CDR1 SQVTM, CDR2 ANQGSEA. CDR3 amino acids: CSVEPMTGSGNEQFF. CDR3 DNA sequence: TGCAGCGTTGAGCCGATGACAGGGTCTGGCAATGAGCAGTTCTTC.

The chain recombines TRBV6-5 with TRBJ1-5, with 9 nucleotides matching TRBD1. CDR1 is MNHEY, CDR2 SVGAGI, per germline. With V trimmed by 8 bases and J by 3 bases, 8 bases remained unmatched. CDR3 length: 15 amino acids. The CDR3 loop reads CASAGDRVYNQPQHF. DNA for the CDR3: TGTGCCAGCGCGGGGGACAGGGTCTACAATCAGCCCCAGCATTTT.

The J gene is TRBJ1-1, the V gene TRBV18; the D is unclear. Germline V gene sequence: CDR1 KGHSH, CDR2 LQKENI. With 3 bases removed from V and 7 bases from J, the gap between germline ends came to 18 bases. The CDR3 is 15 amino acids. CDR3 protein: CASSPPAAYNFEAFF. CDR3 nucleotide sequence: TGTGCCAGCTCACCCCCCGCGGCTTATAACTTTGAAGCTTTCTTT. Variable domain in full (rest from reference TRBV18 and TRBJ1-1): NAGVMQNPRHLVRRRGQEARLRCSPMKGHSHVYWYRQLPEEGLKFMVYLQKENIIDESGMPKERFSAEFPKEGPSILRIQQVVRGDSAAYFCASSPPAAYNFEAFFGQGTRLTVV.

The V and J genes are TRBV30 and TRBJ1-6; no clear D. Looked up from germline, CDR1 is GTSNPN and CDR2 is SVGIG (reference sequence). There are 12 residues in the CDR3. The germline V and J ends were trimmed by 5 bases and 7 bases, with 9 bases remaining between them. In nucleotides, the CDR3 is TGTGCCTGGCGACGGGAGAATTCACCCCTCCACTTT. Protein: CAWRRENSPLHF. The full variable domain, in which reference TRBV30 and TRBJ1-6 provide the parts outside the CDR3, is SQTIHQWPATLVQPVGSPLSLECTVEGTSNPNLYWYRQAAGRGLQLLFYSVGIGQISSEVPQNLSASRPQDRQFILSSKKLLLSDSGFYLCAWRRENSPLHFGNGTRLTVT.

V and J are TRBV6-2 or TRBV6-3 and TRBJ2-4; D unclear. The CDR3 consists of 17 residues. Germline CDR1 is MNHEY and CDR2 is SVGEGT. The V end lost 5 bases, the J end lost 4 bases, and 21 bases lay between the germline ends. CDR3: CASSKSPKWRIKNIQYF. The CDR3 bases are TGTGCCAGCAGTAAATCTCCTAAATGGAGAATAAAAAACATTCAGTACTTC.

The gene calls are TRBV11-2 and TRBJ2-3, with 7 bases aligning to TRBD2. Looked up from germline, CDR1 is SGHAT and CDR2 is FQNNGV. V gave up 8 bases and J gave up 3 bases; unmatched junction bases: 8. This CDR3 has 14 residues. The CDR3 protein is CASRYGGGTDTQYF. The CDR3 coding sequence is TGTGCCAGCCGCTATGGGGGGGGGACAGATACGCAGTATTTT. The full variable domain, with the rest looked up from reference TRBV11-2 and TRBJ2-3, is EAGVAQSPRYKIIEKRQSVAFWCNPISGHATLYWYQQILGQGPKLLIQFQNNGVVDDSQLPKDRFSAERLKGVDSTLKIQPAKLEDSAVYLCASRYGGGTDTQYFGPGTRLTVL.

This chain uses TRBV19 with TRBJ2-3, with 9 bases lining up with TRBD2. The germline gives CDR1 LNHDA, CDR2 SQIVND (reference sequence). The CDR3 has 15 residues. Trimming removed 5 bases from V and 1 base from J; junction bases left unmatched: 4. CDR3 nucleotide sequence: TGTGCCAGTAGTGGATCTAGCGGGGGCACAGATACGCAGTATTTT. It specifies CASSGSSGGTDTQYF.

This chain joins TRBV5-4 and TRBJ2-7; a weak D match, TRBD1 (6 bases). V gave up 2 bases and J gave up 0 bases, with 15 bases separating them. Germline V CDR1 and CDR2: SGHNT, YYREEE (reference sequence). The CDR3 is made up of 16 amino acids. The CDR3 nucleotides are TGTGCCAGCAGCTTCGGGTTGGGGGACACCTCCTACGAGCAGTACTTC. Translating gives CASSFGLGDTSYEQYF.

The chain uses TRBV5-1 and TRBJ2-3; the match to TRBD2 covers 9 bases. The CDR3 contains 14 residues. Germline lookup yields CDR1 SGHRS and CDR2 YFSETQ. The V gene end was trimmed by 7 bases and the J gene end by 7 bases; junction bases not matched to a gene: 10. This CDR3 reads CASGGASGAYTQYF. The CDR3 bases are TGCGCCAGCGGGGGAGCTAGCGGGGCCTATACGCAGTATTTT. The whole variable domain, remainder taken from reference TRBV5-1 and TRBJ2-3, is KAGVTQTPRYLIKTRGQQVTLSCSPISGHRSVSWYQQTPGQGLQFLFEYFSETQRNKGNFPGRFSGRQFSNSRSEMNVSTLELGDSALYLCASGGASGAYTQYFGPGTRLTVL.

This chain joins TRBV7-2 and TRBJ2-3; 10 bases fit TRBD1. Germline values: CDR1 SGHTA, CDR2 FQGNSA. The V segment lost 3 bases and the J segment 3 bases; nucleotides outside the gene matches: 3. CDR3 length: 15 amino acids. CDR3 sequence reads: CASSFGQGGTDTQYF. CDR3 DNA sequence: TGTGCCAGCAGCTTCGGACAGGGGGGAACAGATACGCAGTATTTT.

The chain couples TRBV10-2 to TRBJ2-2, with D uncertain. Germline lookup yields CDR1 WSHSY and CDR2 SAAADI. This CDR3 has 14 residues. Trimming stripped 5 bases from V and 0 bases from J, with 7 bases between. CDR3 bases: TGCGCCAGCAGTCGGTTATCGAACACCGGGGAGCTGTTTTTT. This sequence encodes CASSRLSNTGELFF.

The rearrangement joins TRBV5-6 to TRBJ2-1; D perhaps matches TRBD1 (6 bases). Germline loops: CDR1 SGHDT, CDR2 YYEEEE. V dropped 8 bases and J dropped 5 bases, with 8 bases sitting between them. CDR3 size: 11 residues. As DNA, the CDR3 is TGTGCCAGTAACAGGGACAATGAGCAGTTCTTC. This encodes CASNRDNEQFF.

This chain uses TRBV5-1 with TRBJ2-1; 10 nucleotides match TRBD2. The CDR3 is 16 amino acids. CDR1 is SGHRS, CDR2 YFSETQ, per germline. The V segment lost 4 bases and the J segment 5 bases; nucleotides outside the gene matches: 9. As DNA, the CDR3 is TGCGCCAGCAGCCTTTACTTGAGCGGGGGGGACAATGAGCAGTTCTTC. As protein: CASSLYLSGGDNEQFF. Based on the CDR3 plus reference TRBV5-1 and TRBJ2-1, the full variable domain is KAGVTQTPRYLIKTRGQQVTLSCSPISGHRSVSWYQQTPGQGLQFLFEYFSETQRNKGNFPGRFSGRQFSNSRSEMNVSTLELGDSALYLCASSLYLSGGDNEQFFGPGTRLTVL.

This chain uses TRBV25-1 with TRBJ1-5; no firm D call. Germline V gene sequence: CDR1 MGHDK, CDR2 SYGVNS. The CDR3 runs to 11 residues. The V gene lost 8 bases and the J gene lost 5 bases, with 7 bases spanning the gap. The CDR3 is CASRSDQPQHF. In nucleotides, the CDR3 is TGTGCCAGCCGTTCGGATCAGCCCCAGCATTTT.

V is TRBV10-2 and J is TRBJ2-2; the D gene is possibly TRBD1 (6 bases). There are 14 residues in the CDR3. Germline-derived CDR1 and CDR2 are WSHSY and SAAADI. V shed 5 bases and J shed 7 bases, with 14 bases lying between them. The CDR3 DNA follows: TGCGCCAGCAGTCAGGGGAGCGGTCGCGGGGAGCTGTTTTTT. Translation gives CASSQGSGRGELFF.

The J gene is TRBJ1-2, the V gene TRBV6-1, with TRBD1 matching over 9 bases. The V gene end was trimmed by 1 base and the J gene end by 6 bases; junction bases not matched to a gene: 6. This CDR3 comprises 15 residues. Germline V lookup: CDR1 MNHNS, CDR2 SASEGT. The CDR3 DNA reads TGTGCCAGCAGTGAAGTGGGACAGGGAGGGAATGGCTACACCTTC. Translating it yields CASSEVGQGGNGYTF.